Included here is one T cell receptor beta chain sequence, with context. The antigen remains unidentified. This entry belongs to a study of CD8 T cell repertoires and HIV-1 epitope variants. Whole-study context: Each of Twenty-five Gag and Nef epitope peptides stimulated a separate culture. The baseline condition was 1M T cells left uncultured.

The CDR3 is 13 amino acids. Per germline, CDR1 WSHSY and CDR2 SAAADI. With 2 bases removed from V and 9 bases from J, the gap between germline ends came to 11 bases. This table comes from immunoSEQ multiplex PCR, and its TCRdb copy is limited to in-frame clones, with some not included. The sample has around 6,000 clones, 50% to 75% seen once. The sequence derives from a male donor with HIV. The rearrangement uses TRBV10-2 and TRBJ2-1; no clear D gene. The specimen was cultured CD8+ T cells derived from PBMCs. CDR3 amino acids: CASSEDNLGEQFF. In nucleotides, the CDR3 is TGCGCCAGCAGTGAGGACAATCTCGGTGAGCAGTTCTTC.